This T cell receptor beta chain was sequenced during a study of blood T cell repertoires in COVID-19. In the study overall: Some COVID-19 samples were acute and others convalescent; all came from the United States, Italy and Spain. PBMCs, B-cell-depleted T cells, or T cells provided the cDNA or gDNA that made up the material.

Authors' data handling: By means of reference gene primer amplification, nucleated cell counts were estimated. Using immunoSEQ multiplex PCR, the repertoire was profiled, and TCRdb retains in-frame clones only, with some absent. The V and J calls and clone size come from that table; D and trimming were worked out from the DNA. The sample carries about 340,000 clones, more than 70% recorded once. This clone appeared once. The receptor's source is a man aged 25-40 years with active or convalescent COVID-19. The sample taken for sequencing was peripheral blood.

The chain's CDR3 is CAWSVGGGGNTIYF. CDR3 in DNA: TGTGCCTGGAGTGTAGGAGGGGGCGGAAACACCATATATTTT. The V gene is TRBV30, the J gene TRBJ1-3; 7 bases agree with TRBD1. The V gene end was trimmed by 0 bases and the J gene end by 4 bases; junction bases not matched to a gene: 3. The CDR3 is 14 residues long. Looked up from germline, CDR1 is GTSNPN and CDR2 is SVGIG (reference sequence).